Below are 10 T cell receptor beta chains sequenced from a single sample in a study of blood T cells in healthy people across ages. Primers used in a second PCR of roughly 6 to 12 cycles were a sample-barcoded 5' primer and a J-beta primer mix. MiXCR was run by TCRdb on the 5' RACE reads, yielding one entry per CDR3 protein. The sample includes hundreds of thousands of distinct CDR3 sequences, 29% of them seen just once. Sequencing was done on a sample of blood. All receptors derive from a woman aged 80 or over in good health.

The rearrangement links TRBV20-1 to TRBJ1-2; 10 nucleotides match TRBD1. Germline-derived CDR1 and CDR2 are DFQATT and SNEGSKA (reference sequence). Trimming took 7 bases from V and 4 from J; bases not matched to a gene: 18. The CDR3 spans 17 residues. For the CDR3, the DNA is TGCAGTGTCCCCCCCCGGGACAGGGGAATTACTACCTATGGCTACACCTTC. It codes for CSVPPRDRGITTYGYTF.

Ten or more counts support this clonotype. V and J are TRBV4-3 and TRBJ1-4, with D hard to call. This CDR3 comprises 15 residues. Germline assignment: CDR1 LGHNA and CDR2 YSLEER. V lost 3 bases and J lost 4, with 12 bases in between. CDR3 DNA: TGCGCCAGCAGCCACGGGCAACGCAGTAATGAAAAACTGTTTTTT. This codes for CASSHGQRSNEKLFF.

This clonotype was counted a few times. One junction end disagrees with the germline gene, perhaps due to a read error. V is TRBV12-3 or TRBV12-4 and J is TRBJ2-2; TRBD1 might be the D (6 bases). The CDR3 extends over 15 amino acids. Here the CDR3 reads CASSLGGQFTGERFF. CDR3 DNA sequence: TGTGCCAGCAGTTTAGGAGGACAGTTCACCGGGGAGCGGTTTTTT.

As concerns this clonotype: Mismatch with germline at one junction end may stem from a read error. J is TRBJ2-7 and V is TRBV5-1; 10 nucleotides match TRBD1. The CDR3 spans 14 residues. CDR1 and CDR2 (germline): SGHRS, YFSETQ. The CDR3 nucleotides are TGCTCCAGCAGCTTGGACAGGGGGGGGAACGAGCAGTACTTC. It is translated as CSSSLDRGGNEQYF.

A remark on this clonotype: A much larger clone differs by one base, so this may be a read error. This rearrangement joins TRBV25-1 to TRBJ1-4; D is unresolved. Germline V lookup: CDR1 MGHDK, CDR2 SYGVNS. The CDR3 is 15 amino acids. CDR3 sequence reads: CASSEPGSLNEKRFF. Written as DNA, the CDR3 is TGTGCCAGCAGTGAACCTGGGTCCTTGAATGAAAAACGGTTTTTT.

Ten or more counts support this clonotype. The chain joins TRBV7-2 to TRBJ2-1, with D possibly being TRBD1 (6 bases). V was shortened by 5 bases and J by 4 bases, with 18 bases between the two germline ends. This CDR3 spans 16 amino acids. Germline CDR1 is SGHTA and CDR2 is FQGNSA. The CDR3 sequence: CASSPQDRLMYNEQFF. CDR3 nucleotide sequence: TGTGCCAGCAGCCCCCAGGACAGACTTATGTACAATGAGCAGTTCTTC.

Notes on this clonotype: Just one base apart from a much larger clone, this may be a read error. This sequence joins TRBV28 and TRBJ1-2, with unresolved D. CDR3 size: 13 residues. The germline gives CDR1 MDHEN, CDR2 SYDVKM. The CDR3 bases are TGTGCCGGCAGCCAGAGGGCCGACTATGGCTACACCTTC. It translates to CAGSQRADYGYTF.

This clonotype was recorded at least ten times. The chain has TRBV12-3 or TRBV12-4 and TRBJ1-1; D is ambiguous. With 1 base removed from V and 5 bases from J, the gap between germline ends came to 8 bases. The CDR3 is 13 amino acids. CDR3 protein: CASSLGIRTEAFF. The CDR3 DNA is TGTGCCAGCAGTTTAGGGATTCGGACTGAAGCTTTCTTT.

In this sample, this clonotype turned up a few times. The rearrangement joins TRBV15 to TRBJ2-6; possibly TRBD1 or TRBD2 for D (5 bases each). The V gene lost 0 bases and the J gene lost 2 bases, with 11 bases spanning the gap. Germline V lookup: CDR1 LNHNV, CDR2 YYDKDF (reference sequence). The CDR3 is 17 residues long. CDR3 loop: CATSRDDRGAGANVLTF. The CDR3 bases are TGTGCCACCAGCAGAGACGACCGGGGCGCTGGGGCCAACGTCCTGACTTTC. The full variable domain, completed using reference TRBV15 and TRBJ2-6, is DAMVIQNPRYQVTQFGKPVTLSCSQTLNHNVMYWYQQKSSQAPKLLFHYYDKDFNNEADTPDNFQSRRPNTSFCFLDIRSPGLGDTAMYLCATSRDDRGAGANVLTFGAGSRLTVL.

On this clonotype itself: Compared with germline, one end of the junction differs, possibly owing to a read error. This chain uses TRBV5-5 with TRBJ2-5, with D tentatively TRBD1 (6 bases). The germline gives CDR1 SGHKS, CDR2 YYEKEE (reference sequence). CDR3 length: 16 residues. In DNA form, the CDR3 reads TGTGCCAGCAGCATACCCGGAACAGGGCGTCGTGAGATCCAGTACTTC. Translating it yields CASSIPGTGRREIQYF.